This T cell receptor beta chain stems from a study of spatial heterogeneity in lung cancer. Study in general: From matched bulk RNA-seq came a T cell module score, which showed a strong correlation with TCR transcript counts in tumor regions.

The study, taken as a whole, reports: Tumors with more nonsynonymous mutations had more expanded intratumoral alpha and beta TCRs.

This CDR3 has 14 amino acids. The V end was cut by 3 bases, the J end by 4 bases, with 12 bases between. The germline gives CDR1 MDHEN, CDR2 SYDVKM. As to time point: sample taken at primary tumor resection. Whole RNA was taken from tumor, nontumor lung or frozen PBMC; it was then sequenced unsorted. This clonotype was seen repeatedly, ten times or more. Its antigen is unknown. One entry per CDR3 protein, called by TCRdb with MiXCR from the 5' RACE reads. This sample has 8,500 to 10,000 distinct CDR3 sequences, with 6.5% to 9% found just once. The source was lung tumor tissue, collected at surgery. V gene TRBV28 combines with J gene TRBJ1-1, with a possible D match to TRBD1 (5 bases). This clonotype originated in a male donor with early-stage non-small cell lung cancer. The CDR3 region is CASSFNSGGTEAFF. CDR3 nucleotide sequence: TGTGCCAGCAGTTTTAATTCGGGGGGCACTGAAGCTTTCTTT.